This T cell receptor (beta chain) stems from a study of blood T cell repertoires in COVID-19. Overall study: T cells, B-cell-depleted T cells, or PBMCs provided the cDNA or gDNA that served as material.

In germline, CDR1 is SNHLY, CDR2 FYNNEI. The CDR3 is made up of 13 amino acids. V was clipped by 7 bases and J by 10 bases, with 19 bases between them. Libraries were prepared by immunoSEQ multiplex PCR; TCRdb keeps only in-frame clonotypes and omits some of them. Of about 260,000 clones in the sample, 80% to 90% were seen once. Sequencing was performed on peripheral blood. The rearrangement uses TRBV2 and TRBJ1-1; possible D gene TRBD1, 6 bases. This clonotype was obtained from a woman between 70 and 85 years old with COVID-19, enrolled during active disease. This CDR3 is CASKDSTLLGAFF. The CDR3 DNA is TGTGCCAGCAAGGACAGCACTCTTCTGGGAGCTTTCTTT.